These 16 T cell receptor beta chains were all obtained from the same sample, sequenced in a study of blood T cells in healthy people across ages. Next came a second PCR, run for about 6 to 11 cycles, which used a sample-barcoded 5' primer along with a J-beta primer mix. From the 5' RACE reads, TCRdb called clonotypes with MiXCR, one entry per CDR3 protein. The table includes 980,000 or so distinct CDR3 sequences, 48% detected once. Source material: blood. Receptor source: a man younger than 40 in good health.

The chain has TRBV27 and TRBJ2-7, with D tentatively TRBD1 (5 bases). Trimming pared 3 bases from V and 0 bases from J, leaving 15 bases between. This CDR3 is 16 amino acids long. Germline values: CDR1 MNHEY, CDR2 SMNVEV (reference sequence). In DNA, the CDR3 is TGTGCCAGCAGTTTGAGCTTAGGGGTGTCCTCCTACGAGCAGTACTTC. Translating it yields CASSLSLGVSSYEQYF.

The CDR3 sequence: CASSGGLAGYEQYF. CDR3 DNA sequence: TGTGCCAGCAGTGGTGGACTAGCGGGGTACGAGCAGTACTTC. This chain uses TRBV6-6 with TRBJ2-5, with 12 bases aligning to TRBD2. The tail of the sequence fits TRBJ2-7 better, so the J call may be wrong. Germline values: CDR1 MNHNY, CDR2 SVGAGI (reference sequence). The CDR3 has 14 amino acids.

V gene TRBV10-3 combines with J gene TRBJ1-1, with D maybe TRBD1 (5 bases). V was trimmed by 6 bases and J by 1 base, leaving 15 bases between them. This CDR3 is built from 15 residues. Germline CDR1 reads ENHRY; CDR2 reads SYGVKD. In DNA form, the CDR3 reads TGTGCCATCAGCCAAGAGAAAAGGGGGAACACTGAAGCTTTCTTT. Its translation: CAISQEKRGNTEAFF.

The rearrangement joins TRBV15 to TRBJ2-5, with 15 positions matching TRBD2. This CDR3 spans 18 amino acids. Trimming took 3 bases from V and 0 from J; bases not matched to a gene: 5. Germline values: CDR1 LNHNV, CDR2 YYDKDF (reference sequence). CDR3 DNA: TGTGCCACCAGCAGGAGGACTAGCGGGAGGGGGAACCAAGAGACCCAGTACTTC. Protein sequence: CATSRRTSGRGNQETQYF.

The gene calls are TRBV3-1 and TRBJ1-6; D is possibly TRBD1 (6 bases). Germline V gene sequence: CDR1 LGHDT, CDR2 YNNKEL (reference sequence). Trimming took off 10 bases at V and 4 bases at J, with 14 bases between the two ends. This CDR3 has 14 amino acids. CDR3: CATSGGAYNSPLHF. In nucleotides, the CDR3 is TGTGCCACCAGTGGGGGGGCGTATAATTCACCCCTCCACTTT.

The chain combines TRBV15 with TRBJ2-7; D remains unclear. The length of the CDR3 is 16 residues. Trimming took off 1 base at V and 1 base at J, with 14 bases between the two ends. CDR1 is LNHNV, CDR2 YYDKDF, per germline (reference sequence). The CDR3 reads CATSRVPGPGSYEQYF. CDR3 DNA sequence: TGTGCCACCAGCAGAGTTCCGGGCCCTGGATCCTACGAGCAGTACTTC.

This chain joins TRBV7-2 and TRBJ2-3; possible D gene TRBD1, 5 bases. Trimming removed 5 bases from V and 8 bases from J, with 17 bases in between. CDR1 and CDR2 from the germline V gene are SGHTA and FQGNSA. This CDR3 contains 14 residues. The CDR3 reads CASSPHLQGSTQYF. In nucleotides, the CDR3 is TGTGCCAGCAGCCCCCACCTGCAGGGCTCTACGCAGTATTTT.

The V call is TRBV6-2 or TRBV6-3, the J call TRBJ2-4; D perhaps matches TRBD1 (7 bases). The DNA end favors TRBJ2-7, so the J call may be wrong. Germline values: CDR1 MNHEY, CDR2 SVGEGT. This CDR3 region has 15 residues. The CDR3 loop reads CASSYGGTATYEQYF. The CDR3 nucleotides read TGTGCCAGCAGTTACGGCGGGACAGCAACCTACGAGCAGTACTTC.

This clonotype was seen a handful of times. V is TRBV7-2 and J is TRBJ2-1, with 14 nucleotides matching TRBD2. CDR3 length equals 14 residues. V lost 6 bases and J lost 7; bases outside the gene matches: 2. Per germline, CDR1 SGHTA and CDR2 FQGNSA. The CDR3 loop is CASRTSGGGNEQFF. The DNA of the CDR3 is TGTGCCAGCAGGACTAGCGGGGGGGGGAATGAGCAGTTCTTC.

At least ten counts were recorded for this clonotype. CDR3: CASSQDHGYDLIGKNIQYF. CDR3 nucleotides: TGTGCCAGCAGCCAAGATCACGGCTATGACCTAATTGGGAAAAACATTCAGTACTTC. This rearrangement joins TRBV4-2 to TRBJ2-4; no definite D call. The V and J ends lost 0 bases and 4 bases respectively, with 22 bases between them. The CDR3 length is 19 residues. CDR1 is LGHNA, CDR2 YNFKEQ, per germline.

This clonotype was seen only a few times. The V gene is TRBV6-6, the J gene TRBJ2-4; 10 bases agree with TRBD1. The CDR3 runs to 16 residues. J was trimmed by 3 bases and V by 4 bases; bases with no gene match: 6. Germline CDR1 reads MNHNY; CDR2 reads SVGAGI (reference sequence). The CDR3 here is CASSSRDRGNKNIQYF. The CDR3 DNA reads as TGTGCCAGCAGTTCCCGGGACAGGGGTAACAAAAACATTCAGTACTTC.

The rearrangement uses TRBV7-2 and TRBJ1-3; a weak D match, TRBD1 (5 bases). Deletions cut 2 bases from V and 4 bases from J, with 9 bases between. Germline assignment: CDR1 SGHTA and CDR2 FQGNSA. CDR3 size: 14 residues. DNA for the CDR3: TGTGCCAGCAGCTTATGGGGGGTAGGAAACACCATATATTTT. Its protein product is CASSLWGVGNTIYF.

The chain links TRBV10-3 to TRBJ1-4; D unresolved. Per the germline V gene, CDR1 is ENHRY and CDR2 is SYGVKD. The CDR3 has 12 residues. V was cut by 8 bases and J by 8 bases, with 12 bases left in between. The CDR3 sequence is CAIPREAEKLFF. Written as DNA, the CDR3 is TGTGCCATCCCAAGAGAGGCGGAAAAACTGTTTTTT.

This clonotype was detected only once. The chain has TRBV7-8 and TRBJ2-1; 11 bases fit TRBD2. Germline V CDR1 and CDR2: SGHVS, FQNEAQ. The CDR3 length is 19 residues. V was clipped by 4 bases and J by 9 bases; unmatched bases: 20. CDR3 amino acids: CASSWSLGPGTSGRVEQFF. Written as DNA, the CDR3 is TGTGCCAGCAGCTGGTCGCTAGGACCAGGGACTAGCGGACGGGTTGAGCAGTTCTTC. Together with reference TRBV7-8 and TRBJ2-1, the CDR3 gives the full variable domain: GAGVSQSPRYKVAKRGQDVALRCDPISGHVSLFWYQQALGQGPEFLTYFQNEAQLDKSGLPSDRFFAERPEGSVSTLKIQRTQQEDSAVYLCASSWSLGPGTSGRVEQFFGPGTRLTVL.

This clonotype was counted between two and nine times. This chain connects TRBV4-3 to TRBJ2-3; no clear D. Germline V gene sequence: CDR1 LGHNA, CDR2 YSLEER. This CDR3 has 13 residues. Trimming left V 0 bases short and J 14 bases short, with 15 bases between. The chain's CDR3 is CASSQDQAPILYF. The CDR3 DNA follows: TGCGCCAGCAGCCAAGATCAGGCCCCGATTTTGTATTTT.

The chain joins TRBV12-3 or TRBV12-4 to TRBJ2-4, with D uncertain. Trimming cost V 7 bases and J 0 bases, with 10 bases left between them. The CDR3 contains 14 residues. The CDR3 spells CASTEGLAKNIQYF. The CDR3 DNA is TGTGCCAGCACCGAAGGCCTAGCCAAAAACATTCAGTACTTC.